This TCR beta chain was sequenced for a study of brain T cells in children with intractable seizures. This CDR3 region has 15 residues. From germline, CDR1 is SGHKS and CDR2 YYEKEE (reference sequence). Trimming left V 4 bases short and J 0 bases short, with 11 bases between. Some clones are missing from TCRdb's copy, which holds only in-frame ones; the method was immunoSEQ multiplex PCR. The sample lists 60,000 to 65,000 clones, around 95% occurring once. The chain joins TRBV5-5 to TRBJ1-3; the D is unclear. This sequence originates from a boy under two years old with focal cortical dysplasia and intractable seizures. Sequenced material: peripheral blood, taken at surgery. The CDR3 sequence: CASSIGPYSGNTIYF. CDR3 DNA sequence: TGTGCCAGCAGCATAGGGCCATACTCTGGAAACACCATATATTTT. Looking up the rest from reference TRBV5-5 and TRBJ1-3 gives the full variable domain: DAGVTQSPTHLIKTRGQQVTLRCSPISGHKSVSWYQQVLGQGPQFIFQYYEKEERGRGNFPDRFSARQFPNYSSELNVNALLLGDSALYLCASSIGPYSGNTIYFGEGSWLTVV.